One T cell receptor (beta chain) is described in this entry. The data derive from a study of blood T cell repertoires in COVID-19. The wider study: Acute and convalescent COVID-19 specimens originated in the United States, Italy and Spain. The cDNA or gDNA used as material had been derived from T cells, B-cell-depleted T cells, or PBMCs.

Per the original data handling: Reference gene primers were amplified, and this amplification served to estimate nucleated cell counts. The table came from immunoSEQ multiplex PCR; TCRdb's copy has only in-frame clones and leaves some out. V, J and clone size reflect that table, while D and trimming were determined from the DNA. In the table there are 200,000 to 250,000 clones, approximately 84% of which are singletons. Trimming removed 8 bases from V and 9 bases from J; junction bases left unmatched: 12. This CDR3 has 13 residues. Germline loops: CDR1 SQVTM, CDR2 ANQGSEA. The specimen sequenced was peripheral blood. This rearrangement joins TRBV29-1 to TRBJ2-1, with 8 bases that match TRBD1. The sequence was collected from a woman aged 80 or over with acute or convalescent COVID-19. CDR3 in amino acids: CSFKGQALGEQFF. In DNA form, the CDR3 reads TGCAGCTTTAAGGGACAGGCGTTGGGTGAGCAGTTCTTC.